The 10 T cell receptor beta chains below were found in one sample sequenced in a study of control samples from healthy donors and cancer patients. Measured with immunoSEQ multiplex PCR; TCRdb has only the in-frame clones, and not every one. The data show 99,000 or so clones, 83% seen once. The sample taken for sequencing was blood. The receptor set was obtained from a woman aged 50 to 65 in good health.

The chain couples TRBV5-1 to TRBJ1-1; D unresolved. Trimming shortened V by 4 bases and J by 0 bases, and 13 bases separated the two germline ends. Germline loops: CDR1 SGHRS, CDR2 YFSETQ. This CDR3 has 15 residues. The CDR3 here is CASSIGRQMNTEAFF. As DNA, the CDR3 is TGCGCCAGCAGCATTGGTAGGCAAATGAACACTGAAGCTTTCTTT.

The CDR3: CASSRDRVYGYTF. The CDR3 DNA sequence: TGTGCCAGCAGTCGGGACAGAGTCTATGGCTACACCTTC. V usage is TRBV6-5 and J usage is TRBJ1-2; TRBD1 aligns across 7 bases. The germline CDR1 and CDR2 sequences are MNHEY and SVGAGI. The J segment lost 4 bases and the V segment lost 5 bases, leaving 4 bases of the junction unmatched. The CDR3 spans 13 residues.

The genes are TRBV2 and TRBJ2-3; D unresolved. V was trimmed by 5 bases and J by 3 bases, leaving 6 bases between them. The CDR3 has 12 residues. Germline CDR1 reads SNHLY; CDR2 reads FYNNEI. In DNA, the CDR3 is TGTGCCAGCAGTATCCTGACAGATACGCAGTATTTT. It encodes CASSILTDTQYF.

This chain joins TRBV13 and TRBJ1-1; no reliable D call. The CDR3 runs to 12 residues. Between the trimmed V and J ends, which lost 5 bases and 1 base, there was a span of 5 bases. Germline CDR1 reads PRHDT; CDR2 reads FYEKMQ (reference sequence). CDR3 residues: CASSLQNTEAFF. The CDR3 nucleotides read TGTGCCAGCAGCCTACAGAACACTGAAGCTTTCTTT. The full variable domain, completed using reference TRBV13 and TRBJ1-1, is AAGVIQSPRHLIKEKRETATLKCYPIPRHDTVYWYQQGPGQDPQFLISFYEKMQSDKGSIPDRFSAQQFSDYHSELNMSSLELGDSALYFCASSLQNTEAFFGQGTRLTVV.

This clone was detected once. The DNA of the CDR3 is TGTGCCAGCAGCCCGGTTACTGAGGATACGCAGTATTTT. Encoded protein: CASSPVTEDTQYF. The chain employs TRBV3-1 (or the pseudogene TRBV3-2) and TRBJ2-3; unclear D gene. Looked up from germline, CDR1 is LGHDT and CDR2 is YNNKEL (reference sequence). The CDR3 is 13 amino acids. V lost 4 bases to trimming and J lost 6 bases, with 11 bases between them.

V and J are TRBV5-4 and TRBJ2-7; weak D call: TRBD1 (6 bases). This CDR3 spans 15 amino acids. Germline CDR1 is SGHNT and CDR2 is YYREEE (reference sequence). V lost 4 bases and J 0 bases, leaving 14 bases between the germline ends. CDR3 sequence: CASSVGTLSSYEQYF. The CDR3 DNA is TGTGCCAGCAGCGTTGGGACATTAAGCTCCTACGAGCAGTACTTC.

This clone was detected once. The CDR3 loop is CASSLLAGETDTQYF. CDR3 in DNA: TGTGCCAGCTCACTACTAGCGGGGGAAACAGATACGCAGTATTTT. The chain carries TRBV18 and TRBJ2-3; 11 nucleotides line up with TRBD2. Germline CDR1 KGHSH, CDR2 LQKENI. The CDR3 length is 15 residues. With 4 bases clipped from V and 3 bases from J, the junction kept 3 bases outside the gene matches.

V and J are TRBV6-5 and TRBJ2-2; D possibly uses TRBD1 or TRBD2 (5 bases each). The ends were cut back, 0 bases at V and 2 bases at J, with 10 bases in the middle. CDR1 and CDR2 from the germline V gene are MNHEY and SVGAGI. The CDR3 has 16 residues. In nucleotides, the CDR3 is TGTGCCAGCAGTTACTCGATGGGGGATAACACCGGGGAGCTGTTTTTT. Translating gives CASSYSMGDNTGELFF.

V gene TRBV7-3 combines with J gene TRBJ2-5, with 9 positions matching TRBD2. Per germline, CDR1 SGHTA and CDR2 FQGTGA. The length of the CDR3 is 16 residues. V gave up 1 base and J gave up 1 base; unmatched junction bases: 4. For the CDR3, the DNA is TGTGCCAGCAGCTTAAATAGCGGGGGTATCCAAGAGACCCAGTACTTC. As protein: CASSLNSGGIQETQYF.

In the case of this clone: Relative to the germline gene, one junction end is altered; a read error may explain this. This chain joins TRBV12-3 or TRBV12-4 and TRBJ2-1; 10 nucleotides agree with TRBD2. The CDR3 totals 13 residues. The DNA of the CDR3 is TGTGCCAGCAGTCTAGCGGGGGTTAATAAACAGTTCTTC. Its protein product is CASSLAGVNKQFF.